The rows below give T cell receptor beta chains drawn from one sample of a study of T cells in Graves' hyperthyroidism and ophthalmopathy. Via MiXCR, TCRdb re-called the multiplex PCR reads, giving one row per CDR3 protein. The data show 490,000 or so distinct CDR3 sequences, less than 20% seen once. Input material: blood. The receptors derive from a man aged 40-49 years with Graves' ophthalmopathy. CDR3s include the opening cysteine and the closing phenylalanine or tryptophan. The order of the fields is V gene, CDR3 protein.

>TRBV12-3/TRBV12-4
CASSFRVRDTEAFF
>TRBV28
CASSSGTGVYGYTF
>TRBV7-3
CASSLNGGNTEAFF
>TRBV6-2/TRBV6-3
CASSTTGTATDTQYF
>TRBV3-1
CASSHLQGLNTEAFF
>TRBV5-1
CASSLNGGSYGYTF
>TRBV5-4
CASSLQKMNTEAFF
>TRBV2
CASNRDRHNEQFF
>TRBV5-1
CASSPDGTYEQYF
>TRBV12-3/TRBV12-4
CASSYTFGSTEAFF
>TRBV6-2/TRBV6-3
CASSPLGNRYEYTF
>TRBV2
CASMGFAAGETQYF
>TRBV27
CASSSWREGNTGELFF
>TRBV7-3
CASSLSPGNTGELFF
>TRBV6-1
CASRDLISRDRGYISYEQYF
>TRBV10-3
CAISDDRGGYGYTF
>TRBV6-4
CASSVGQLGEQFF
>TRBV5-1
CASARGSSLSTEAFF
>TRBV2
CASQEQREGEQYF
>TRBV12-3/TRBV12-4
CASSLQGWTSAVPKQETQYF
>TRBV28
CASSFQGPKAIQYF
>TRBV7-6
CASSSDFGGTQYF
>TRBV20-1
CSAKALETQYF
>TRBV6-2/TRBV6-3
CASSYLGAPSTDTQYF
>TRBV5-1
CASSLVRGLSSYNEQFF
>TRBV10-3
CAISPTSGSSTGELFF
>TRBV20-1
CSASARGTDGYTF
>TRBV18
CASSPSYRDINTGELFF
>TRBV7-9
CASTGPPDTQYF
>TRBV19
CASSIGSEGSYEQYF
>TRBV5-1
CASSLPGQGANEQFF
>TRBV19
CASSIDTLGGDTQYF
>TRBV7-2
CASSLGLSITDTQYF
>TRBV27
CASSYGQGRSPLHF
>TRBV20-1
CSARDSTSGGFSSYNEQFF
>TRBV18
CASSPPGRRSGNTIYF
>TRBV20-1
CSAPKQGFWNTGELFF
>TRBV19
CASSIGVGGYTF